This is a list of T cell receptor beta chains from one sample in a study of T cell responses to AZD1222 COVID-19 vaccine. The table came from immunoSEQ multiplex PCR; TCRdb's copy has only in-frame clones and leaves some out. The sample holds over 15,000 clones, roughly 86% seen once. Material: peripheral blood, obtained 28 days after the second AZD1222 dose. These receptor sequences come from an adult who received the AZD1222 COVID-19 vaccine. The CDR3 runs from the conserved cysteine through the conserved F or W. A D gene is named only where the DNA matches it firmly.

J gene | D gene | V gene | CDR3 protein | CDR3 DNA
TRBJ2-2 | . | TRBV5-1 | CASSWDGANTGELFF | TGCGCCAGCAGCTGGGACGGAGCGAACACCGGGGAGCTGTTTTTT
TRBJ1-5 | . | TRBV5-1 | CASSLGGSNQPQHF | TGCGCCAGCAGTTTGGGGGGGAGCAATCAGCCCCAGCATTTT
TRBJ2-1 | TRBD2 | TRBV4-1 | CASRRTSQAGSYNEQFF | TGCGCCAGCAGGCGGACTAGCCAAGCTGGGTCCTACAATGAGCAGTTCTTC
TRBJ2-3 | . | TRBV9 | CASSPGGAGTQYF | TGTGCCAGCAGCCCCGGGGGCGCGGGGACGCAGTATTTT
TRBJ2-7 | . | TRBV11-2 | CASSLGGLSYEQYF | TGTGCCAGCAGCTTAGGAGGCCTCTCCTACGAGCAGTACTTC
TRBJ1-2 | . | TRBV7-9 | CASSFNGNYGYTF | TGTGCCAGCAGCTTCAACGGAAACTATGGCTACACCTTC
TRBJ2-1 | . | TRBV5-4 | CASSLDRWGDEQFF | TGTGCCAGCAGCTTAGACAGATGGGGGGATGAGCAGTTCTTC
TRBJ2-3 | . | TRBV24-1 | CATRPADTDTQYF | TGTGCCACCAGGCCAGCTGACACAGATACGCAGTATTTT
TRBJ1-1 | TRBD1 | TRBV5-1 | CASSRDSGIGTEAFF | TGCGCCAGCAGCCGGGACAGCGGAATAGGGACTGAAGCTTTCTTT
TRBJ1-5 | . | TRBV29-1 | CSVKVSRDPNQPQHF | TGCAGCGTGAAGGTATCCCGGGACCCTAATCAGCCCCAGCATTTT